The clone carrying this T cell receptor beta chain was recorded once. Its antigen is not identified. Profiling relied on immunoSEQ multiplex PCR, and the TCRdb table lists in-frame clones only, not all of them. The profile shows 25,000 to 30,000 clones, 60% to 85% of them singletons. Treatment of patients with chemo-refractory metastatic non-small-cell lung cancer consisted of focal radiation plus CTLA-4 blockade with ipilimumab. This sample is drawn from a study of radiotherapy plus CTLA-4 blockade in lung cancer. Findings of the study overall: Blood saw expansion of tumor-derived TCR clones after radiotherapy plus ipilimumab.

The sequence was collected from a human donor with non-small cell lung cancer that progressed on radiotherapy plus ipilimumab. The source material was peripheral blood, sampled from a patient treated with radiotherapy plus ipilimumab.

The CDR3 DNA sequence: TGTGCCAGCAGCTCCGGGACAGGGTCGTACGAGCAGTACTTC. Translating it yields CASSSGTGSYEQYF. The chain recombines TRBV6-5 with TRBJ2-7, with 9 bases matching TRBD1. The CDR3 covers 14 residues. The ends lost 6 bases at V and 4 bases at J; junction bases unmatched: 7. Germline V gene data show CDR1 as MNHEY and CDR2 as SVGAGI.